The 20 T cell receptor beta chains presented below share a single source sample, sequenced in a study of OX40 agonist ivuxolimab in advanced cancers. Here immunoSEQ multiplex PCR was the method, and the copy in TCRdb shows in-frame clones only, minus some. Found here are thousands of clones, over 60% of them singletons; the top ten hold 55% to 75%. Material: CD4+ or CD8+ T cells sorted from blood, obtained in a trial of the OX40 agonist ivuxolimab. The receptor set was obtained from an adult with an advanced solid tumor such as melanoma, head and neck, liver or kidney cancer.

In this sample, this clone turned up a few times. This chain connects TRBV19 to TRBJ2-7, with a weak D call TRBD1 (6 bases). The germline V gene has CDR1 LNHDA and CDR2 SQIVND (reference sequence). CDR3 length: 14 residues. V was clipped by 3 bases and J by 1 base, with 10 bases between them. CDR3 in amino acids: CASSIGGRSYEQYF. CDR3 nucleotide sequence: TGTGCCAGTAGTATTGGGGGCAGGTCCTACGAGCAGTACTTC.

This chain uses TRBV28 with TRBJ2-7; tentative D call: TRBD1 (6 bases). V was cut by 2 bases and J by 0 bases, with 11 bases left in between. The germline CDR1 and CDR2 sequences are MDHEN and SYDVKM. The CDR3 is 15 amino acids. The CDR3 spells CASSLAGQLSYEQYF. DNA for the CDR3: TGTGCCAGCAGTTTAGCAGGACAGCTCTCCTACGAGCAGTACTTC.

This clone was detected a few times. The rearrangement uses TRBV4-1 and TRBJ2-6; the D is unclear. The CDR3 is 13 amino acids. Germline V lookup: CDR1 MGHRA, CDR2 YSYEKL. The V end lost 5 bases, the J end lost 0 bases, and 2 bases lay between the germline ends. CDR3 nucleotide sequence: TGCGCCAGCAGCTACTCTGGGGCCAACGTCCTGACTTTC. This sequence encodes CASSYSGANVLTF.

For this clone: A read error likely explains this, since a far larger clone differs by one base. The V and J genes are TRBV27 and TRBJ1-1; D is unclear. Germline CDR1 is MNHEY and CDR2 is SMNVEV (reference sequence). The CDR3 loop spans 15 amino acids. Trimming removed 6 bases from V and 0 bases from J, with 14 bases in between. The CDR3 DNA sequence: TGTGCCAGCAGCTTAGAGGCCTTGATGAACACTGAAGCTTTCTTT. Encoded protein: CASSLEALMNTEAFF.

J is TRBJ2-3 and V is TRBV7-2; D gene unclear. This CDR3 comprises 16 residues. Looked up from germline, CDR1 is SGHTA and CDR2 is FQGNSA. The V gene lost 1 base and the J gene lost 6 bases, with 17 bases spanning the gap. The CDR3 here is CASSLVGRGSVDTQYF. The CDR3 DNA reads as TGTGCCAGCAGCTTAGTGGGTCGAGGTTCCGTGGATACGCAGTATTTT.

The gene calls are TRBV19 and TRBJ2-3; D is unresolved. The germline V gene encodes CDR1 LNHDA and CDR2 SQIVND (reference sequence). The CDR3 loop spans 15 amino acids. V lost 3 bases to trimming and J lost 0 bases, with 10 bases between them. The CDR3 DNA is TGTGCCAGTAGTATTTCTCCAGCCAGCACAGATACGCAGTATTTT. Translating it yields CASSISPASTDTQYF. Drawing the rest from reference TRBV19 and TRBJ2-3, the complete variable domain is DGGITQSPKYLFRKEGQNVTLSCEQNLNHDAMYWYRQDPGQGLRLIYYSQIVNDFQKGDIAEGYSVSREKKESFPLTVTSAQKNPTAFYLCASSISPASTDTQYFGPGTRLTVL.

This chain uses TRBV5-4 with TRBJ1-1; D is unresolved. CDR3 length: 12 residues. CDR1 is SGHNT, CDR2 YYREEE, per germline (reference sequence). Trimming took 6 bases from V and 4 from J, leaving 10 bases between them. The CDR3 spells CASKDFGTEAFF. The CDR3 nucleotides read TGTGCCAGCAAGGATTTTGGCACTGAAGCTTTCTTT.

In this sample, this clone turned up a few times. This likely traces to a read error, being one base from a far larger clone. Additional DNA sequences in this sample encode the identical CDR3. The genes are TRBV2 and TRBJ1-1, with D hard to call. The germline V gene encodes CDR1 SNHLY and CDR2 FYNNEI. CDR3 length equals 13 residues. The CDR3 nucleotides read TGCGCCAGCAGCCCTCAGAGGAACACTGAAGCTTTCTTT. It codes for CASSPQRNTEAFF.

This rearrangement joins TRBV9 to TRBJ1-6; 8 nucleotides align to TRBD1. In germline, CDR1 is SGDLS, CDR2 YYNGEE. The CDR3 totals 15 residues. V was pared by 3 bases and J by 6 bases, with 5 bases of the junction left unmatched. The CDR3 spells CASSAQTGVNSPLHF. CDR3 coding DNA: TGTGCCAGCAGCGCCCAGACAGGGGTTAATTCACCCCTCCACTTT.

The chain carries TRBV25-1 and TRBJ1-6; 7 nucleotides align to TRBD1. The CDR3 covers 15 residues. V shed 1 base, J shed 4 bases, and the junction held 1 base outside the gene matches. Germline values: CDR1 MGHDK, CDR2 SYGVNS. The CDR3 reads CASSEWDSYNSPLHF. The CDR3 DNA sequence: TGTGCCAGCAGTGAATGGGACAGTTATAATTCACCCCTCCACTTT.

The V gene is TRBV15, the J gene TRBJ2-3; TRBD2 aligns across 8 bases. After removal of 8 bases from V and 4 bases from J, the junction contained 5 bases not matched to a gene. This CDR3 is 13 amino acids long. Germline V gene lookup returns CDR1 LNHNV and CDR2 YYDKDF (reference sequence). DNA for the CDR3: TGTGCCACCTCTGCGGGGGGTTCAGATACGCAGTATTTT. It yields the protein CATSAGGSDTQYF.

The gene calls are TRBV7-9 and TRBJ1-2, with D possibly matching TRBD1 (6 bases). V lost 4 bases and J 4 bases, leaving 10 bases between the germline ends. This CDR3 contains 13 residues. Germline V gene lookup returns CDR1 SEHNR and CDR2 FQNEAQ (reference sequence). The CDR3 bases are TGTGCCAGCAGCTCTCAGGGGACCTATGGCTACACCTTC. It translates to CASSSQGTYGYTF.

J is TRBJ1-6 and V is TRBV6-5, with TRBD1 as a possible D gene (5 bases). V gave up 8 bases and J gave up 13 bases, with 12 bases separating them. The CDR3 is made up of 11 amino acids. Germline V CDR1 and CDR2: MNHEY, SVGAGI. CDR3 residues: CASSLGGPLHF. CDR3 DNA sequence: TGTGCCAGCTCTTTGGGGGGGCCCCTCCACTTT.

The CDR3 loop is CAGGGRVYGYTF. The CDR3 nucleotides are TGTGCAGGGGGGGGCAGGGTCTATGGCTACACCTTC. The chain employs TRBV6-5 and TRBJ1-2; weak D call: TRBD1 (6 bases). CDR1 MNHEY and CDR2 SVGAGI come from the germline V gene. The CDR3 runs to 12 residues.

The chain employs TRBV10-3 and TRBJ2-1, with a possible D match to TRBD2 (5 bases). The CDR3 covers 13 residues. Germline CDR1 ENHRY, CDR2 SYGVKD. V lost 4 bases, J lost 5 bases, and 9 bases lay in between. The CDR3: CAISAGSDNEQFF. The CDR3 DNA reads TGTGCCATCAGTGCGGGGTCCGACAATGAGCAGTTCTTC.

The V gene is TRBV9, the J gene TRBJ2-7; D is possibly TRBD1 or TRBD2 (5 bases each). Per germline, CDR1 SGDLS and CDR2 YYNGEE. V was clipped by 0 bases and J by 0 bases, with 7 bases between them. The CDR3 contains 14 residues. The CDR3 DNA follows: TGTGCCAGCAGCGTAGGAGGGGACTCCTACGAGCAGTACTTC. Its translation is CASSVGGDSYEQYF.

The V gene is TRBV7-8, the J gene TRBJ2-6; D unclear. Trimming cost V 5 bases and J 0 bases, with 20 bases left between them. CDR3 size: 19 residues. Germline lookup yields CDR1 SGHVS and CDR2 FQNEAQ. DNA for the CDR3: TGTGCCAGCAGCATTAGTAGTGGGGTTCCGAGCTCTGGGGCCAACGTCCTGACTTTC. This gives the protein CASSISSGVPSSGANVLTF. The full variable domain, in which reference TRBV7-8 and TRBJ2-6 provide the parts outside the CDR3, is GAGVSQSPRYKVAKRGQDVALRCDPISGHVSLFWYQQALGQGPEFLTYFQNEAQLDKSGLPSDRFFAERPEGSVSTLKIQRTQQEDSAVYLCASSISSGVPSSGANVLTFGAGSRLTVL.

The genes are TRBV10-3 and TRBJ1-1, with D possibly matching TRBD1 (6 bases). CDR3 length equals 14 residues. The V end lost 6 bases, the J end lost 5 bases, and 16 bases lay between the germline ends. CDR1 and CDR2 (germline): ENHRY, SYGVKD. The CDR3 region has the DNA TGTGCCATCAGAGATATTACAGGGTGGACTGAAGCTTTCTTT. Residues: CAIRDITGWTEAFF.

By sample fraction, this clone is large. The chain recombines TRBV9 with TRBJ1-1; maybe TRBD1 (5 bases). The CDR3 consists of 13 residues. Looked up from germline, CDR1 is SGDLS and CDR2 is YYNGEE. The ends were cut back, 4 bases at V and 7 bases at J, with 14 bases in the middle. This CDR3 reads CASSPRPQGEAFF. The CDR3 bases are TGTGCCAGCAGCCCGAGGCCCCAGGGTGAAGCTTTCTTT.

The chain combines TRBV4-3 with TRBJ1-2, with 8 nucleotides matching TRBD1. The CDR3 consists of 14 residues. V gave up 0 bases and J gave up 8 bases; unmatched junction bases: 5. Germline CDR1 LGHNA, CDR2 YSLEER. This CDR3 is CASSQDRGLGGYTF. CDR3 in DNA: TGCGCCAGCAGCCAAGACAGGGGGCTCGGAGGCTACACCTTC.